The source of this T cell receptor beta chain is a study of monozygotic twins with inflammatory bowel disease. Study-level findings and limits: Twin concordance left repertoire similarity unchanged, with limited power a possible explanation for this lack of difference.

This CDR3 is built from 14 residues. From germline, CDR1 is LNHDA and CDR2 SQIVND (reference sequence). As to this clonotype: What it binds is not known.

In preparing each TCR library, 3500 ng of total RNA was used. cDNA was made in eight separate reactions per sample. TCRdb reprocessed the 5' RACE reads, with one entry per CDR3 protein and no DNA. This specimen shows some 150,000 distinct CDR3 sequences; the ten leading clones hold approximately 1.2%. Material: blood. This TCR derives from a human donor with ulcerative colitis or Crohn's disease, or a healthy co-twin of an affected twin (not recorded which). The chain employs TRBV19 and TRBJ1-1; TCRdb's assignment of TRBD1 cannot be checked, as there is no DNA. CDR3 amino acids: CASSSRTTNTEAFF.